Listed below are T cell receptor beta chains from one sample, sequenced in a study of T-cell memory formation after mild COVID-19. In TCRdb, the 5' RACE reads were re-called with MiXCR into one record per CDR3 protein. The table includes about 560,000 distinct CDR3 sequences, about 20% detected once. Sequencing input: PBMCs or a T cell subset sorted from them (not recorded which). Receptors originate from an adult woman who had mild COVID-19 (a few samples of this study predate the infection). Cell type and time point are not known. CDR3s include the opening cysteine and the closing phenylalanine or tryptophan. D genes are given only for firm matches. The listing skips clone size in some rows; elsewhere it reads once, few, many or a size class.

CDR3aa	CDR3nt	d_gene	abundance	v_gene	j_gene
CASSQDLGGALVETQYF	TGTGCCAGCAGCCAAGATTTGGGGGGGGCCCTCGTTGAGACCCAGTACTTC	NA	NA	TRBV3-1	TRBJ2-5
CASSQDTARTNTEAFF	TGCGCCAGCAGCCAAGATACAGCACGTACGAACACTGAAGCTTTCTTT	NA	once	TRBV4-1	TRBJ1-1
CASSLARLAGGGEQFF	TGCGCCAGCAGCTTGGCCAGGCTAGCGGGAGGGGGTGAGCAGTTCTTC	TRBD2	NA	TRBV5-1	TRBJ2-1
CASSQDAGLIGELFF	TGCGCCAGCAGCCAAGATGCAGGTCTAATCGGGGAGCTGTTTTTT	NA	NA	TRBV4-3	TRBJ2-2
CASSLVETRFQETQYF	TGTGCCAGCAGTTTAGTAGAGACTAGGTTCCAAGAGACCCAGTACTTC	NA	NA	TRBV12-3/TRBV12-4	TRBJ2-5
CASSEGGHLSPRAFF	TGTGCCAGCAGTGAGGGGGGACACCTGTCCCCCCGGGCTTTCTTT	NA	NA	TRBV25-1	TRBJ1-1
CASSSLGVNYGYTF	TGTGCCAGCAGCTCTCTGGGAGTTAACTATGGCTACACCTTC	NA	NA	TRBV5-6	TRBJ1-2
CSARDPIRGASDTQYF	TGCAGTGCTAGAGACCCGATCAGGGGGGCATCCGATACGCAGTATTTT	NA	NA	TRBV20-1	TRBJ2-3
CASSLRDRPYEQYF	TGTGCCAGCAGTTTAAGGGACCGACCCTACGAGCAGTACTTC	NA	NA	TRBV12-3/TRBV12-4	TRBJ2-7
CSARGRGLAGGNTGELFF	TGCAGTGCTAGAGGAAGGGGACTAGCGGGGGGGAACACCGGGGAGCTGTTTTTT	TRBD2	few	TRBV20-1	TRBJ2-2
CASSDRLNEKLFF	TGTGCCAGCAGCGACCGGCTAAATGAAAAACTGTTTTTT	NA	NA	TRBV7-9	TRBJ1-4
CASSQWAQETQYF	TGTGCCAGCAGCCAGTGGGCTCAAGAGACCCAGTACTTC	NA	NA	TRBV4-2	TRBJ2-5
CASSSRAGAHNEQFF	TGTGCCAGCAGCTCTAGAGCGGGGGCGCACAATGAGCAGTTCTTC	NA	NA	TRBV21-1	TRBJ2-1
CASSDVYNSPLHF	TGTGCCAGCAGTGACGTATATAATTCACCCCTCCACTTT	NA	few	TRBV6-4	TRBJ1-6
CASSQRDRRVAGELFF	TGCGCCAGCAGCCAACGGGACAGACGGGTCGCCGGGGAGCTGTTTTTT	TRBD1	NA	TRBV4-1	TRBJ2-2
CASSPGQGGEQFF	TGTGCCAGCAGCCCGGGACAGGGGGGTGAGCAGTTCTTC	TRBD1	NA	TRBV7-3	TRBJ2-1
CASSSNLGQGKQNTQYF	TGTGCCAGCAGCTCCAATCTCGGACAGGGAAAGCAGAATACGCAGTATTTT	TRBD1	NA	TRBV7-9	TRBJ2-3
CSATQGATEAFF	TGCAGTGCTACACAGGGGGCCACTGAAGCTTTCTTT	TRBD1	NA	TRBV20-1	TRBJ1-1
CSVDTGDYGYTF	TGCAGCGTAGATACAGGGGACTATGGCTACACCTTC	TRBD1	NA	TRBV29-1	TRBJ1-2
CSARGLVTGGVLYEQYF	TGCAGTGCTAGAGGCCTGGTAACAGGGGGAGTTCTCTACGAGCAGTACTTC	TRBD1	NA	TRBV20-1	TRBJ2-7
CSARPGNTEAFF	TGCAGCGCCCGGCCGGGGAACACTGAAGCTTTCTTT	NA	few	TRBV29-1	TRBJ1-1
CSARDPLAIHYNEQFF	TGCAGTGCTAGAGATCCCCTAGCGATCCACTACAATGAGCAGTTCTTC	NA	once	TRBV20-1	TRBJ2-1
CASRNGGDNEQFF	TGTGCCAGCAGAAATGGAGGAGACAATGAGCAGTTCTTC	NA	few	TRBV6-2/TRBV6-3	TRBJ2-1
CASSLGQALQNYGYTF	TGCGCCAGCAGCTTGGGGCAGGCTCTTCAGAACTATGGCTACACCTTC	NA	few	TRBV5-1	TRBJ1-2
CASSETGRFNQPQHF	TGTGCCAGCAGTGAAACCGGGAGATTCAATCAGCCCCAGCATTTT	NA	NA	TRBV6-2/TRBV6-3	TRBJ1-5
CASNLGYNEQFF	TGTGCCAGCAACTTGGGCTACAATGAGCAGTTCTTC	NA	few	TRBV7-9	TRBJ2-1
CASSRQGGISTGELFF	TGTGCCAGCTCACGGCAGGGAGGGATCAGCACCGGGGAGCTGTTTTTT	TRBD2	NA	TRBV18	TRBJ2-2
CASSPPSWETQYF	TGTGCCAGCAGCCCCCCCTCCTGGGAGACCCAGTACTTC	NA	few	TRBV7-8	TRBJ2-5
CASSYGTGVGEQYF	TGTGCCAGCAGTTACGGGACAGGGGTCGGTGAGCAGTACTTC	TRBD1	NA	TRBV6-2/TRBV6-3	TRBJ2-7
CSAPGLAGVTAGTDTQYF	TGCAGTGCTCCGGGACTAGCGGGAGTGACCGCGGGCACAGATACGCAGTATTTT	TRBD2	NA	TRBV20-1	TRBJ2-3
CATSDTRTALDEQYF	TGTGCCACCAGTGACACCCGGACAGCGCTGGACGAGCAGTACTTC	NA	NA	TRBV24-1	TRBJ2-7
CASGNSGANVLTF	TGTGCCAGCGGGAACTCTGGGGCCAACGTCCTGACTTTC	NA	NA	TRBV6-5	TRBJ2-6
CASSSRGQGADTQYF	TGTGCCAGCAGCTCGAGGGGACAGGGGGCAGATACGCAGTATTTT	TRBD1	few	TRBV7-9	TRBJ2-3
CASSLEATADTQYF	TGTGCCAGCAGCTTAGAAGCAACGGCAGATACGCAGTATTTT	NA	NA	TRBV7-2	TRBJ2-3
CASSLAGGRGFQETQYF	TGTGCCAGCTCGCTAGCGGGGGGGAGGGGTTTCCAAGAGACCCAGTACTTC	TRBD2	NA	TRBV28	TRBJ2-5
CATSDFPFRQGPNRINTGELFF	TGTGCCACCAGTGATTTCCCCTTCAGGCAGGGGCCCAACCGCATTAACACCGGGGAGCTGTTTTTT	NA	few	TRBV24-1	TRBJ2-2
CSASTAGGGGDTQYF	TGCAGTGCTAGTACAGCGGGGGGCGGAGGAGATACGCAGTATTTT	TRBD2	NA	TRBV20-1	TRBJ2-3
CASSFPPLAGIPDTQYF	TGTGCCAGCAGTTTTCCTCCCCTAGCGGGCATCCCAGATACGCAGTATTTT	TRBD2	NA	TRBV12-3/TRBV12-4	TRBJ2-3
CASSLVHDEQFF	TGTGCCAGCAGCTTAGTGCATGATGAGCAGTTCTTC	NA	many	TRBV7-6	TRBJ2-1
CASSRGSSPYFTQETQYF	TGCGCCAGCAGCCGGGGGTCATCACCGTATTTTACACAAGAGACCCAGTACTTC	NA	NA	TRBV5-1	TRBJ2-5
CSANQGFATNEKLFF	TGCAGTGCTAATCAGGGGTTTGCAACTAATGAAAAACTGTTTTTT	NA	few	TRBV20-1	TRBJ1-4
CASSPLTSGDNEQFF	TGCGCCAGCAGCCCTCTCACGTCGGGAGACAATGAGCAGTTCTTC	NA	many	TRBV4-1	TRBJ2-1
CASSLKTAMSSYNEQFF	TGTGCCAGCAGCTTAAAGACCGCAATGAGCTCCTACAATGAGCAGTTCTTC	NA	NA	TRBV11-3	TRBJ2-1
CASSSAGGQIYNEQFF	TGCGCCAGCAGCTCGGCGGGGGGGCAGATTTACAATGAGCAGTTCTTC	TRBD2	few	TRBV5-1	TRBJ2-1
CASSRGGGLGSYEQYF	TGTGCCAGCAGCCGAGGAGGTGGCCTAGGCTCCTACGAGCAGTACTTC	NA	NA	TRBV11-2	TRBJ2-7